This T cell receptor beta chain was found in a study of identical twins. General study findings and limits: Fewer insertions marked abundant cord blood beta clonotypes; young adult naive trended weakly, memory not at all. Conclusions relied on cross-sectional statistical analysis, not following the same donors.

One entry per CDR3 protein, called by TCRdb with MiXCR from the 5' RACE reads. This table holds about 480,000 distinct CDR3 sequences, 13% to 15% found once. Every sampled donor was Caucasian and healthy. Trimming took 8 bases from V and 1 from J, leaving 11 bases between them. The germline CDR1 and CDR2 sequences are MNHEY and SVGEGT. This CDR3 is built from 13 residues. This clonotype has more than one count but fewer than ten. Its antigen is unknown. The same sample was also studied in work on yellow fever vaccine responses in identical twins. From that second work: Reportedly, the T cell response mounted by twins to vaccine seemed partly convergent, partly personalized.

The sample was CD4+ T cells sorted from blood. This receptor was obtained from a woman under 30 in good health. The rearrangement uses TRBV6-2 or TRBV6-3 and TRBJ1-1, with D possibly TRBD1 on 5 matching bases. CDR3 nucleotides: TGTGCCAGCTCGCGGGGCGCGAACACTGAAGCTTTCTTT. It specifies CASSRGANTEAFF.